The clone carrying this TCR beta chain was observed once. What it recognizes is unknown. The sample comes from a study of cytomegalovirus exposure and HLA in healthy donors. General observations from the study: Most sequenced TCRs were rare (though some public TCRs occurred in many donors). Sequencing likely caused a cluster of highly shared sequence variants. Later on, an analysis tied under 20,000 TCR beta sequences to HLA alleles at 0.05 false discovery rate. Among TCR beta chains, those listed as cytomegalovirus-associated numbered fewer than 200.

PCR primers comprised 60 Vbeta and 13 Jbeta primers. Profiling relied on immunoSEQ multiplex PCR, and the TCRdb table lists in-frame clones only, not all of them. This table has 100,000 or so clones, roughly 84% appearing once. V dropped 0 bases and J dropped 6; count of bases not matched to a gene: 3. The length of the CDR3 is 15 residues. Germline V lookup: CDR1 MGHRA, CDR2 YSYEKL. The chain links TRBV4-1 to TRBJ2-7; 12 bases line up with TRBD2. Sequencing was done on a sample of PBMCs. The TCR originated in a man younger than 35 in good health and CMV-seronegative. In nucleotides, the CDR3 is TGCGCCAGCAGCCAAGATCTAGCGGGAGGGCCCGAGCAGTACTTC. Protein product: CASSQDLAGGPEQYF.